The clone carrying this TCR beta chain was found a few times. Its target is unknown. TCRdb analysed the RACE reads with MiXCR anew, one entry per CDR3 protein. The repertoire consists of 80,000 to 100,000 distinct CDR3 sequences, with under 15% occurring once and the leading ten covering 2% to 2.5%. The record originates from a study of human T cells and chemical hapten exposure. Time point of the sample: patch test 1, 2 weeks after DPC sensitization. Documented treatment: therapeutic diphenylcyclopropenone sensitization with weekly scalp DPC. Study-level points and caveats: Expanded TCRs created a significantly greater count of big CDR3 similarity clusters than controls did. Every donor had alopecia, and their immune response may therefore differ from healthy people's. Following DPC sensitization, TCRs present above 1 in 1000 frequency showed no change.

The germline V gene encodes CDR1 SQVTM and CDR2 ANQGSEA. The CDR3 has 13 amino acids. V dropped 3 bases and J dropped 6; count of bases not matched to a gene: 5. The input for sequencing was whole blood, taken in connection with sensitization to the hapten diphenylcyclopropenone (DPC). The receptor comes from a woman aged 40 to 55 with alopecia areata. Some clones in this sample may be carry-over from other donors' samples. The chain is built from TRBV29-1 and TRBJ2-5; 9 bases fit TRBD1. The CDR3 nucleotides are TGCAGCGTTGACGCTGGACAGGGGCAGACCCAGTACTTC. Encoded protein: CSVDAGQGQTQYF.